This is a list of T cell receptor beta chains from one sample in a study of control samples from healthy donors and cancer patients. Generated by immunoSEQ multiplex PCR, the TCRdb table keeps only in-frame clones and is missing some. This table holds over 200,000 clones, roughly 87% found once. Sequenced: PBMCs. The source of these receptors is a woman aged 55 to 70 with lung cancer. Each CDR3 is given with its conserved first and last residue. D genes are given only for firm matches. Clone sizes are given selectively: once, few, many, or a class where the clone is expanded.

clone_size: -; j_call: TRBJ2-3; v_call: TRBV3-1/TRBV3-2; d_call: TRBD2; cdr3_aa: CASSQERLAGGTTDTQYF; cdr3_nt: TGTGCCAGCAGCCAAGAGCGGCTAGCGGGAGGGACTACAGATACGCAGTATTTT
clone_size: -; j_call: TRBJ2-7; v_call: TRBV21-1; d_call: -; cdr3_aa: CASSKVEGSTYEQYF; cdr3_nt: TGTGCCAGCAGCAAAGTAGAGGGGTCCACCTACGAGCAGTACTTC
clone_size: -; j_call: TRBJ2-2; v_call: TRBV11-2; d_call: -; cdr3_aa: CASSLRRVNSYTGELFF; cdr3_nt: TGTGCCAGCAGCTTAAGGAGGGTAAACTCGTACACCGGGGAGCTGTTTTTT
clone_size: few; j_call: TRBJ2-1; v_call: TRBV18; d_call: TRBD2; cdr3_aa: CASSSRGGTSYNEQFF; cdr3_nt: TGTGCCAGCTCAAGTCGGGGGGGAACCTCCTACAATGAGCAGTTCTTC
clone_size: -; j_call: TRBJ2-7; v_call: TRBV5-4; d_call: -; cdr3_aa: CASSLTGSYEQYF; cdr3_nt: TGTGCCAGCAGCCTGACAGGCTCCTACGAGCAGTACTTC
clone_size: once; j_call: TRBJ1-4; v_call: TRBV10-1; d_call: TRBD1; cdr3_aa: CASSAATGPGEKLFF; cdr3_nt: TGCGCCAGCAGTGCGGCGACAGGGCCAGGTGAAAAACTGTTTTTT
clone_size: -; j_call: TRBJ2-7; v_call: TRBV7-2; d_call: -; cdr3_aa: CASSRVSSYEQYF; cdr3_nt: TGTGCCAGCAGCCGTGTTAGCTCCTACGAGCAGTACTTC
clone_size: once; j_call: TRBJ2-3; v_call: TRBV19; d_call: TRBD2; cdr3_aa: CASSIAGGPDTQYF; cdr3_nt: TGTGCCAGTAGTATAGCGGGAGGGCCAGATACGCAGTATTTT
clone_size: -; j_call: TRBJ1-6; v_call: TRBV19; d_call: TRBD1; cdr3_aa: CASTTGQHNSPLHF; cdr3_nt: TGTGCCAGTACTACGGGACAGCATAATTCACCCCTCCACTTT
clone_size: -; j_call: TRBJ2-7; v_call: TRBV27; d_call: -; cdr3_aa: CASSLSPWNEQYF; cdr3_nt: TGTGCCAGCAGTTTATCTCCCTGGAACGAGCAGTACTTC
clone_size: -; j_call: TRBJ2-3; v_call: TRBV5-4; d_call: -; cdr3_aa: CASRSTGTDTQYF; cdr3_nt: TGTGCCAGCAGGTCGACTGGCACAGATACGCAGTATTTT
clone_size: -; j_call: TRBJ2-1; v_call: TRBV12-3/TRBV12-4; d_call: -; cdr3_aa: CASSTTSRFGFF; cdr3_nt: TGTGCCAGCAGTACGACTAGTCGTTTTGGTTTCTTC
clone_size: -; j_call: TRBJ1-2; v_call: TRBV5-1; d_call: TRBD1; cdr3_aa: CASRSGQGVYGYTF; cdr3_nt: TGCGCCAGCAGATCGGGACAGGGGGTCTATGGCTACACCTTC
clone_size: -; j_call: TRBJ2-2; v_call: TRBV9; d_call: -; cdr3_aa: CASSLGLSSTGELFF; cdr3_nt: TGTGCCAGCAGCCTCGGGCTTAGCAGCACCGGGGAGCTGTTTTTT
clone_size: -; j_call: TRBJ1-1; v_call: TRBV9; d_call: -; cdr3_aa: CASSTAGAGKPEAFF; cdr3_nt: TGTGCCAGCAGCACCGCAGGGGCGGGGAAACCTGAAGCTTTCTTT
clone_size: -; j_call: TRBJ1-1; v_call: TRBV2; d_call: TRBD1; cdr3_aa: CASTRDRQNTEAFF; cdr3_nt: TGTGCCAGCACAAGGGACAGGCAGAACACTGAAGCTTTCTTT
clone_size: -; j_call: TRBJ2-2; v_call: TRBV29-1; d_call: -; cdr3_aa: CSGGSTGELFF; cdr3_nt: TGCAGCGGGGGTTCTACCGGGGAGCTGTTTTTT
clone_size: -; j_call: TRBJ2-3; v_call: TRBV18; d_call: -; cdr3_aa: CASSPPWTRGGTDTQYF; cdr3_nt: TGTGCCAGCTCACCACCGTGGACTAGGGGGGGCACAGATACGCAGTATTTT
clone_size: few; j_call: TRBJ1-2; v_call: TRBV4-2; d_call: -; cdr3_aa: CASSLDRYRAEGYGYTF; cdr3_nt: TGTGCCAGCAGCCTCGATCGGTACAGGGCGGAGGGCTATGGCTACACCTTC
clone_size: -; j_call: TRBJ1-2; v_call: TRBV27; d_call: -; cdr3_aa: CASSPHLGKDYGYTF; cdr3_nt: TGTGCCAGCAGTCCTCACCTCGGTAAGGACTATGGCTACACCTTC
clone_size: -; j_call: TRBJ2-3; v_call: TRBV6-1; d_call: -; cdr3_aa: CASSEGSGFGDTQYF; cdr3_nt: TGTGCCAGCAGTGAAGGGTCAGGGTTCGGGGATACGCAGTATTTT
clone_size: few; j_call: TRBJ2-2; v_call: TRBV2; d_call: TRBD2; cdr3_aa: CASRTSGNTGELFF; cdr3_nt: TGTGCCAGCAGGACTAGCGGTAACACCGGGGAGCTGTTTTTT
clone_size: -; j_call: TRBJ2-1; v_call: TRBV23-1; d_call: TRBD2; cdr3_aa: CASSQPISGEPYNEQFF; cdr3_nt: TGCGCCAGCAGTCAGCCCATTAGCGGGGAGCCTTACAATGAGCAGTTCTTC
clone_size: -; j_call: TRBJ2-3; v_call: TRBV18; d_call: TRBD2; cdr3_aa: CASSPPGTSGSADTQYF; cdr3_nt: TGTGCCAGCTCACCACCCGGGACTAGCGGGAGCGCAGATACGCAGTATTTT
clone_size: -; j_call: TRBJ2-3; v_call: TRBV27; d_call: -; cdr3_aa: CASSLSMGSAVTDTQYF; cdr3_nt: TGTGCCAGCAGTTTATCGATGGGCTCAGCGGTAACAGATACGCAGTATTTT
clone_size: -; j_call: TRBJ2-1; v_call: TRBV5-1; d_call: TRBD2; cdr3_aa: CASSPSGGSYNEQFF; cdr3_nt: TGCGCCAGCAGCCCTAGCGGGGGCTCCTACAATGAGCAGTTCTTC
clone_size: -; j_call: TRBJ2-7; v_call: TRBV5-5; d_call: -; cdr3_aa: CASSLEGSSAQRYF; cdr3_nt: TGTGCCAGCAGCTTGGAGGGCTCCTCGGCTCAGCGGTACTTC